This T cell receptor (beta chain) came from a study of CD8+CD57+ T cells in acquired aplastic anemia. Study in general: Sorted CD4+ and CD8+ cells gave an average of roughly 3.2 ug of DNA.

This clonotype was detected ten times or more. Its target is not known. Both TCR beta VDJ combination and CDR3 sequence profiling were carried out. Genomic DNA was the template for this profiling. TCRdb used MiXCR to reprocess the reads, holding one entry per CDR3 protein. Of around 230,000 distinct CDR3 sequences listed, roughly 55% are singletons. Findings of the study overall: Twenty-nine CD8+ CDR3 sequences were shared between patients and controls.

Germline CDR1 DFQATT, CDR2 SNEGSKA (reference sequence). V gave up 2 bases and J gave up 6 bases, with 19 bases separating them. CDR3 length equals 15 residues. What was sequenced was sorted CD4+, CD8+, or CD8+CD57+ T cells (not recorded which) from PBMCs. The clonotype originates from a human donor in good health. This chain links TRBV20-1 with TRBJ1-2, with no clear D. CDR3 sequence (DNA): TGCAGTGCTAGACCCGAGGACGGGATATGGGATGGCTACACCTTC. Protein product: CSARPEDGIWDGYTF.